The next 29 T cell receptor beta chains were all read from a single sample in a study of shared clonotypes between healthy human individuals. Clones were read by immunoSEQ multiplex PCR, and TCRdb kept only the in-frame ones, dropping some. The sample lists just over 2,000,000 clones, approximately 95% seen once, with 0.13% in the top ten. What was sequenced was naive CD4+ T cells sorted from blood. Documented subset: CD45RA+ positively selected. These receptors were taken from a man aged 18-30 years in good health.

The CDR3 protein is CASRPHLLETQYF. Here the CDR3 DNA reads TGTGCCAGCAGACCGCACCTCTTGGAGACCCAGTACTTC. This chain uses TRBV7-9 with TRBJ2-5; D is ambiguous. The CDR3 consists of 13 residues. V lost 6 bases and J lost 5, with 13 bases in between. The germline CDR1 and CDR2 sequences are SEHNR and FQNEAQ (reference sequence).

This clone was detected only once. The V and J genes are TRBV16 and TRBJ2-2; no clear D gene. The CDR3 spans 15 residues. V dropped 3 bases and J dropped 3 bases, with 11 bases sitting between them. The germline V gene has CDR1 KGHSY and CDR2 FQNENV. The CDR3 here is CASSHLLADTGELFF. Here the CDR3 DNA reads TGTGCCAGCAGCCACCTTCTTGCGGACACCGGGGAGCTGTTTTTT. Drawing the rest from reference TRBV16 and TRBJ2-2, the complete variable domain is GEEVAQTPKHLVRGEGQKAKLYCAPIKGHSYVFWYQQVLKNEFKFLISFQNENVFDETGMPKERFSAKCLPNSPCSLEIQATKLEDSAVYFCASSHLLADTGELFFGEGSRLTVL.

The rearrangement links TRBV4-1 to TRBJ1-5, with D hard to call. The V and J ends lost 4 bases and 9 bases respectively, with 10 bases between them. The CDR3 runs to 12 residues. Germline CDR1 reads MGHRA; CDR2 reads YSYEKL. The CDR3 sequence: CASSPPLGPQHF. CDR3 in DNA: TGCGCCAGCAGCCCTCCCCTGGGGCCCCAGCATTTT.

The chain recombines TRBV7-8 with TRBJ1-1, with D tentatively TRBD1 (5 bases). V lost 4 bases and J 6 bases, leaving 12 bases between the germline ends. Looked up from germline, CDR1 is SGHVS and CDR2 is FQNEAQ. The CDR3 runs 13 residues. The CDR3 loop is CASSSGRGPEAFF. The CDR3 nucleotides are TGTGCCAGCAGCTCAGGGCGGGGCCCTGAAGCTTTCTTT.

The V gene is TRBV4-2, the J gene TRBJ2-7; 10 nucleotides line up with TRBD1. The CDR3 is 16 residues long. The germline V gene has CDR1 LGHNA and CDR2 YNFKEQ. The ends lost 3 bases at V and 2 bases at J; junction bases unmatched: 7. The CDR3 DNA reads as TGTGCCAGCAGCCACACTCCGGGACAGGGGACCTACGAGCAGTACTTC. Translation: CASSHTPGQGTYEQYF.

The DNA for the CDR3 is TGTGCCAGCAGCAGACCTAGCGGAACCTCCTACGAGCAGTACTTC. Amino acid sequence: CASSRPSGTSYEQYF. The genes are TRBV5-5 and TRBJ2-7; TRBD2 matches at 7 bases. V lost 4 bases, J lost 0 bases, and 7 bases stayed unmatched. The CDR3 runs 15 residues. Germline values: CDR1 SGHKS, CDR2 YYEKEE (reference sequence).

A remark on this clone: The same CDR3 can be traced to other DNA sequences in this sample. The chain has TRBV6-1 and TRBJ2-7; no clear D gene. The CDR3 runs to 13 residues. V lost 2 bases to trimming and J lost 1 base, with 6 bases between them. Germline loops: CDR1 MNHNS, CDR2 SASEGT. Written as DNA, the CDR3 is TGTGCCAGCAGTGAATATCGGTCCTACGAGCAGTACTTC. It is translated as CASSEYRSYEQYF.

This clone showed up just once. CDR3 nucleotides: TGCGCCAGCAGCGTCTCCGGGACAGGGGATTCACCCCTCCACTTT. Amino acids: CASSVSGTGDSPLHF. The rearrangement joins TRBV5-1 to TRBJ1-6, with 10 positions matching TRBD1. The ends lost 4 bases at V and 8 bases at J; junction bases unmatched: 6. The CDR3 spans 15 residues. Per the germline V gene, CDR1 is SGHRS and CDR2 is YFSETQ.

The chain has TRBV2 and TRBJ2-7; the match to TRBD1 covers 7 bases. CDR1 SNHLY and CDR2 FYNNEI come from the germline V gene. Losses at the gene ends were 6 bases for V and 2 bases for J; bases not matched to a gene: 4. CDR3 length: 13 amino acids. CDR3 bases: TGTGCCAGCAGACCGACAGGGACCTACGAGCAGTACTTC. Translation: CASRPTGTYEQYF.

The chain recombines TRBV5-1 with TRBJ2-7, with D perhaps TRBD2 (5 bases). Germline values: CDR1 SGHRS, CDR2 YFSETQ. There are 15 residues in the CDR3. Between the trimmed V and J ends, which lost 2 bases and 2 bases, there was a span of 14 bases. The CDR3 protein is CASSLRVSGTYEQYF. CDR3 DNA: TGCGCCAGCAGCTTAAGAGTATCCGGGACCTACGAGCAGTACTTC.

The chain joins TRBV4-1 to TRBJ2-4; D remains unclear. CDR3 size: 13 residues. CDR1 and CDR2 from the germline V gene are MGHRA and YSYEKL. V was clipped by 1 base and J by 4 bases, with 5 bases between them. The CDR3 coding sequence is TGCGCCAGCAGCCAAGGGGGTAAAAACATTCAGTACTTC. Its translation is CASSQGGKNIQYF.

The chain joins TRBV5-1 to TRBJ2-5; D perhaps matches TRBD2 (5 bases). Germline CDR1 and CDR2: SGHRS and YFSETQ. The CDR3 sequence is 14 residues long. With 0 bases removed from V and 5 bases from J, the gap between germline ends came to 11 bases. CDR3 coding DNA: TGCGCCAGCAGCTTGGGGGGTAGCGCGGAGACCCAGTACTTC. Protein product: CASSLGGSAETQYF.

Note on this clone: Additional DNA sequences in this sample encode the identical CDR3. The rearrangement links TRBV9 to TRBJ2-3; 14 bases agree with TRBD2. V lost 2 bases to trimming and J lost 0 bases; unmatched junction nucleotides: 2. CDR3 length: 17 residues. The germline CDR1 and CDR2 sequences are SGDLS and YYNGEE. The DNA of the CDR3 is TGTGCCAGCAGCGTCGGACTAGCGGGGGGCAGCACAGATACGCAGTATTTT. Its protein is CASSVGLAGGSTDTQYF.

The rearrangement links TRBV5-4 to TRBJ2-5, with D uncertain. CDR3 length: 15 amino acids. Germline CDR1 and CDR2: SGHNT and YYREEE (reference sequence). V gave up 0 bases and J gave up 1 base, with 10 bases separating them. Here the CDR3 reads CASSLASTTQETQYF. DNA of the CDR3: TGTGCCAGCAGCTTGGCTAGTACTACCCAAGAGACCCAGTACTTC. The whole variable domain, filled in from reference TRBV5-4 and TRBJ2-5, reads ETGVTQSPTHLIKTRGQQVTLRCSSQSGHNTVSWYQQALGQGPQFIFQYYREEENGRGNFPPRFSGLQFPNYSSELNVNALELDDSALYLCASSLASTTQETQYFGPGTRLLVL.

For this clone: This sample also contains other DNA sequences that code for the same CDR3. This chain links TRBV30 with TRBJ1-5; 7 bases are shared with TRBD1. Per germline, CDR1 GTSNPN and CDR2 SVGIG (reference sequence). V gave up 0 bases and J gave up 7 bases; unmatched junction bases: 3. The CDR3 extends over 13 amino acids. CDR3 sequence: CAWSVLGGQPQHF. In nucleotides, the CDR3 is TGTGCCTGGAGTGTACTAGGGGGCCAGCCCCAGCATTTT.

Only a few counts were recorded for this clone. This chain joins TRBV6-6 and TRBJ1-1, with unresolved D. V was trimmed by 2 bases and J by 7 bases, leaving 5 bases between them. The length of the CDR3 is 11 residues. Per the germline V gene, CDR1 is MNHNY and CDR2 is SVGAGI (reference sequence). This CDR3 reads CASSYTGEAFF. The CDR3 coding sequence is TGTGCCAGCAGTTACACGGGTGAAGCTTTCTTT.

The genes are TRBV5-4 and TRBJ1-6, with D hard to call. This CDR3 contains 14 residues. Between the trimmed V and J ends, which lost 4 bases and 5 bases, there was a span of 10 bases. Germline V lookup: CDR1 SGHNT, CDR2 YYREEE (reference sequence). As DNA, the CDR3 is TGTGCCAGCAGCCACTCCGGTAATAATTCACCCCTCCACTTT. Amino acid sequence: CASSHSGNNSPLHF.

The genes are TRBV30 and TRBJ1-4; 9 nucleotides match TRBD1. Per germline, CDR1 GTSNPN and CDR2 SVGIG (reference sequence). The CDR3 runs to 15 residues. J gave up 7 bases and V 0 bases, and 6 bases lay outside the gene matches. CDR3 sequence: CAWSVDRGAGEKLFF. As DNA, the CDR3 is TGTGCCTGGAGTGTGGACAGGGGCGCCGGTGAAAAACTGTTTTTT.

The V and J genes are TRBV5-1 and TRBJ2-3; no definite D call. V lost 0 bases and J lost 5, with 10 bases in between. Germline assignment: CDR1 SGHRS and CDR2 YFSETQ. The length of the CDR3 is 14 residues. The CDR3 here is CASSLGSGKDTQYF. For the CDR3, the DNA is TGCGCCAGCAGCTTGGGGTCAGGAAAAGATACGCAGTATTTT.

The chain employs TRBV4-3 and TRBJ1-2; no reliable D call. CDR1 LGHNA and CDR2 YSLEER come from the germline V gene. V lost 0 bases and J lost 3, with 5 bases in between. The CDR3 totals 13 residues. The CDR3 sequence: CASSQDAYYGYTF. CDR3 sequence (DNA): TGCGCCAGCAGCCAAGATGCCTACTATGGCTACACCTTC.

V usage is TRBV19 and J usage is TRBJ2-2, with D perhaps matching TRBD2 (6 bases). The ends were cut back, 3 bases at V and 8 bases at J, with 16 bases in the middle. The CDR3 is 15 residues long. Germline V gives CDR1 LNHDA, CDR2 SQIVND (reference sequence). This CDR3 reads CASSIRIPGTGELFF. Written as DNA, the CDR3 is TGTGCCAGTAGTATTCGGATCCCTGGGACTGGGGAGCTGTTTTTT.

A remark on this clone: Different DNA sequences within this sample yield the same CDR3. The V and J genes are TRBV7-2 and TRBJ1-5; D gene uncertain. The V and J ends lost 0 bases and 3 bases respectively, with 3 bases between them. Looked up from germline, CDR1 is SGHTA and CDR2 is FQGNSA. The CDR3 is 13 amino acids. In DNA, the CDR3 is TGTGCCAGCAGCTTAGCGGACAATCAGCCCCAGCATTTT. Residues: CASSLADNQPQHF.

The chain recombines TRBV5-1 with TRBJ1-1; no reliable D call. The germline gives CDR1 SGHRS, CDR2 YFSETQ. CDR3 size: 15 residues. The V and J ends lost 2 bases and 1 base respectively, with 12 bases between them. CDR3 coding DNA: TGCGCCAGCAGCTTTGGGAGTGAAGGGAACACTGAAGCTTTCTTT. Translated, it gives CASSFGSEGNTEAFF.

The rearrangement links TRBV6-6 to TRBJ2-1; D possibly corresponds to TRBD2 (6 bases). V shed 6 bases and J shed 6 bases, with 9 bases lying between them. The length of the CDR3 is 12 residues. Germline CDR1 MNHNY, CDR2 SVGAGI (reference sequence). The CDR3 bases are TGTGCCAGCAGCTCCGGGGGCAATGAGCAGTTCTTC. Amino acids: CASSSGGNEQFF.

This chain uses TRBV6-5 with TRBJ2-5, with 12 nucleotides matching TRBD2. The germline CDR1 and CDR2 sequences are MNHEY and SVGAGI. The V and J ends lost 2 bases and 5 bases, in that order; junction bases with no gene match: 3. This CDR3 contains 15 residues. The CDR3 loop is CASSYLAGGGETQYF. CDR3 nucleotides: TGTGCCAGCAGTTACCTAGCGGGAGGGGGGGAGACCCAGTACTTC.

The chain combines TRBV6-1 with TRBJ1-2; D gene unclear. Germline assignment: CDR1 MNHNS and CDR2 SASEGT. CDR3 length equals 13 residues. V was cut by 7 bases and J by 8 bases, with 17 bases left in between. As DNA, the CDR3 is TGTGCCAGCACCCTGGACCTTGTGGGGGGCTACACCTTC. Residues: CASTLDLVGGYTF.

This clone showed up just once. J is TRBJ2-1 and V is TRBV5-1, with 11 bases lining up with TRBD2. V lost 3 bases to trimming and J lost 6 bases; unmatched junction nucleotides: 5. This CDR3 spans 15 amino acids. Germline CDR1 reads SGHRS; CDR2 reads YFSETQ. The DNA of the CDR3 is TGCGCCAGCAGCTACGGACTAGCGGGTGGCAATGAGCAGTTCTTC. It specifies CASSYGLAGGNEQFF.

For this clone: Other DNA sequences of this sample code for an identical CDR3. The rearrangement uses TRBV9 and TRBJ2-1, with a tentative D call TRBD2 (5 bases). Looked up from germline, CDR1 is SGDLS and CDR2 is YYNGEE. The V gene lost 3 bases and the J gene lost 0 bases, with 10 bases spanning the gap. The CDR3 runs to 15 residues. This chain's CDR3 is CASSAQGSSYNEQFF. The CDR3 DNA is TGTGCCAGCAGCGCACAAGGGAGCTCCTACAATGAGCAGTTCTTC.

The V call is TRBV5-8, the J call TRBJ1-5, with TRBD1 matching over 7 bases. V was pared by 2 bases and J by 2 bases, with 4 bases of the junction left unmatched. Germline assignment: CDR1 SGHTS and CDR2 YDEGEE. The CDR3 is 15 residues long. CDR3 nucleotides: TGTGCCAGCAGCTTTCGACAGGGCGGCAATCAGCCCCAGCATTTT. This gives the protein CASSFRQGGNQPQHF. Full variable domain (remainder filled in from reference TRBV5-8 and TRBJ1-5): EAGVTQSPTHLIKTRGQQATLRCSPISGHTSVYWYQQALGLGLQFLLWYDEGEERNRGNFPPRFSGRQFPNYSSELNVNALELEDSALYLCASSFRQGGNQPQHFGDGTRLSIL.